This T cell receptor (beta chain) was captured by sequencing in a study of glioma-infiltrating T cells after dendritic cell vaccination. Time point indicated: after dendritic cell vaccination, including at tumor progression/relapse. PBMC were collected before vaccination, two weeks after the third vaccination, and at progression. V gave up 3 bases and J gave up 3 bases, with 13 bases separating them. Germline loops: CDR1 LNHDA, CDR2 SQIVND (reference sequence). The CDR3 has 15 residues. TCRB CDR3 was amplified from 2 ug genomic DNA or less. Only in-frame clones appear in the TCRdb table, and some are missing; sequencing was by immunoSEQ multiplex PCR. The sample has around 92,000 clones, around 80% seen once; the top ten hold about 5.5%.

The input for sequencing was blood, taken after dendritic cell vaccination. V usage is TRBV19 and J usage is TRBJ2-3; D is perhaps TRBD2 (6 bases). The sequence derives from a human donor with glioblastoma. The CDR3 DNA reads as TGTGCCAGTAGTATGGGAGGATATGAGACAGATACGCAGTATTTT. Its protein product is CASSMGGYETDTQYF.